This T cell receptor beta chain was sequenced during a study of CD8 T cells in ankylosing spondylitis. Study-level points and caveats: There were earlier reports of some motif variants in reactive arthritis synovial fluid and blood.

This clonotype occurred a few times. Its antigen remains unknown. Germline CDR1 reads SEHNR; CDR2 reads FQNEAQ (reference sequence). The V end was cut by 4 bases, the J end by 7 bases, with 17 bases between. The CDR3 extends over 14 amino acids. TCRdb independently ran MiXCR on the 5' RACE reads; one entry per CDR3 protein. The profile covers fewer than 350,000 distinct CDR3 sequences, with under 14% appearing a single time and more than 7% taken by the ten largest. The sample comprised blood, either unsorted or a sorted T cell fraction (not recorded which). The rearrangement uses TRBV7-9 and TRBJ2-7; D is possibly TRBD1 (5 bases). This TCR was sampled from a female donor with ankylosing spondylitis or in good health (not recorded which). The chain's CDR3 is CASSSDSSPEEQYF. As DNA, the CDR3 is TGTGCCAGCAGCTCCGACAGCTCCCCTGAGGAGCAGTACTTC.